A single sample gave rise to the 12 T cell receptor beta chains below, sequenced in a study of blood T cell repertoires in COVID-19. Profiling relied on immunoSEQ multiplex PCR, and the TCRdb table lists in-frame clones only, not all of them. The sample has over 85,000 clones, around nine tenths seen once; the top ten hold roughly 5.1%. What was sequenced was peripheral blood. The source of these receptors is a man aged 35 to 55 with acute or convalescent COVID-19.

This chain joins TRBV2 and TRBJ1-1, with D possibly matching TRBD1 (6 bases). Trimming took 7 bases from V and 0 from J, leaving 15 bases between them. The CDR3 consists of 15 residues. Germline loops: CDR1 SNHLY, CDR2 FYNNEI. The DNA for the CDR3 is TGTGCCAGCAATAACCCTGGACAGATGAACACTGAAGCTTTCTTT. It yields the protein CASNNPGQMNTEAFF.

The chain recombines TRBV5-1 with TRBJ2-2, with D possibly being TRBD1 (5 bases). The ends were cut back, 1 base at V and 1 base at J, with 8 bases in the middle. Germline CDR1 is SGHRS and CDR2 is YFSETQ. CDR3 length equals 15 residues. The CDR3 DNA sequence: TGCGCCAGCAGCTTGAACACAGGGAACACCGGGGAGCTGTTTTTT. Translation: CASSLNTGNTGELFF.

The chain links TRBV29-1 to TRBJ1-2, with 7 bases lining up with TRBD1. The CDR3 sequence is 16 residues long. Trimming at V came to 2 bases and at J to 7 bases, leaving 16 bases not matched to a gene. Germline assignment: CDR1 SQVTM and CDR2 ANQGSEA. CDR3 loop: CSVELEDRAGNIGYTF. The CDR3 DNA reads TGCAGCGTTGAACTCGAAGACAGGGCGGGAAATATTGGCTACACCTTC.

The chain combines TRBV19 with TRBJ2-7, with 7 bases aligning to TRBD1. This CDR3 comprises 16 residues. Germline V gene data show CDR1 as LNHDA and CDR2 as SQIVND (reference sequence). With 5 bases clipped from V and 4 bases from J, the junction kept 14 bases outside the gene matches. DNA for the CDR3: TGTGCCAGTAGTTCCCCACGGCAGGGGGAAAAATACGAGCAGTACTTC. Protein sequence: CASSSPRQGEKYEQYF.

This clone was counted once. The chain is built from TRBV5-4 and TRBJ2-1; D is undetermined. This CDR3 is built from 14 residues. V was trimmed by 2 bases and J by 1 base, leaving 7 bases between them. The V gene's germline CDR1 is SGHNT and CDR2 YYREEE (reference sequence). CDR3: CASSLEISYNEQFF. The CDR3 nucleotides read TGTGCCAGCAGCTTAGAGATTTCCTACAATGAGCAGTTCTTC.

The V call is TRBV14, the J call TRBJ2-7; 7 bases agree with TRBD2. J lost 4 bases, V lost 4 bases, and 16 bases had no gene match. The germline CDR1 and CDR2 sequences are SGHDN and FVKESK. CDR3 size: 17 residues. The CDR3: CASSLVNRGGRRYEQYF. CDR3 nucleotides: TGTGCCAGCAGCCTCGTTAACCGGGGCGGGAGAAGGTACGAGCAGTACTTC.

This chain connects TRBV7-2 to TRBJ2-3; no reliable D call. The CDR3 has 13 residues. V was cut by 2 bases and J by 0 bases, with 3 bases left in between. The V gene's germline CDR1 is SGHTA and CDR2 FQGNSA. This CDR3 reads CASSLLSTDTQYF. CDR3 sequence (DNA): TGTGCCAGCAGCTTACTCAGCACAGATACGCAGTATTTT.

The chain links TRBV9 to TRBJ1-5; D unresolved. Germline CDR1 reads SGDLS; CDR2 reads YYNGEE. Trimming stripped 0 bases from V and 4 bases from J, with 5 bases between. The CDR3 totals 13 residues. The CDR3 DNA is TGTGCCAGCAGCGTAGTGGCAAATCAGCCCCAGCATTTT. This sequence encodes CASSVVANQPQHF.

This clone was observed a single time. This chain joins TRBV19 and TRBJ1-6, with 7 nucleotides matching TRBD1. Trimming at V came to 6 bases and at J to 7 bases, leaving 9 bases not matched to a gene. Germline lookup yields CDR1 LNHDA and CDR2 SQIVND (reference sequence). The CDR3 consists of 15 residues. CDR3 DNA sequence: TGTGCCAGTAGAGTAGACAGGGCGGAAAATTCACCCCTCCACTTT. Translated: CASRVDRAENSPLHF.

The rearrangement joins TRBV2 to TRBJ2-5, with TRBD2 matching over 8 bases. This CDR3 spans 12 amino acids. V dropped 8 bases and J dropped 4; count of bases not matched to a gene: 3. Germline lookup yields CDR1 SNHLY and CDR2 FYNNEI. DNA of the CDR3: TGTGCCAGCGGACTAGCTGCAGAGACCCAGTACTTC. Translated: CASGLAAETQYF. Variable domain in full (rest from reference TRBV2 and TRBJ2-5): EPEVTQTPSHQVTQMGQEVILRCVPISNHLYFYWYRQILGQKVEFLVSFYNNEISEKSEIFDDQFSVERPDGSNFTLKIRSTKLEDSAMYFCASGLAAETQYFGPGTRLLVL.

This clone has only one observation. V usage is TRBV29-1 and J usage is TRBJ1-2; 9 bases are a match to TRBD1. This CDR3 has 15 amino acids. With V trimmed by 2 bases and J by 6 bases, 10 bases remained unmatched. CDR1 and CDR2 from the germline V gene are SQVTM and ANQGSEA. This chain's CDR3 is CSVESLQGAKNGYTF. The CDR3 DNA sequence: TGCAGCGTTGAATCCCTACAGGGGGCAAAGAATGGCTACACCTTC.

The chain has TRBV6-2 or TRBV6-3 and TRBJ1-6; D is possibly TRBD1 (6 bases). V lost 4 bases, J lost 1 base, and 26 bases lay in between. The CDR3 runs to 21 residues. Looked up from germline, CDR1 is MNHEY and CDR2 is SVGEGT. The CDR3 sequence: CASSLNLGASDVGSYNSPLHF. The CDR3 region has the DNA TGTGCCAGCAGTTTGAACTTGGGGGCCTCGGATGTGGGTTCCTATAATTCACCCCTCCACTTT.